The T cell receptor (beta chain) described here comes from a study of early T cells in non-severe SARS-CoV-2 infection. General study findings and limits: Matching against VDJdb likely underestimated virus-specific expansions, favoring anti-spike CD8.

Unique molecular identifiers were attached to individual cDNA molecules. MiXCR, run by TCRdb on the 5' RACE reads, gives a single entry per CDR3 protein. The sample records some 80,000 distinct CDR3 sequences, over 4% being singletons. CDR3 length: 12 amino acids. Germline assignment: CDR1 LGHDT and CDR2 YNNKEL (reference sequence). Trimming stripped 3 bases from V and 7 bases from J, with 10 bases between. This clonotype was observed at least ten times. Its antigen remains unidentified. The source of this sequence is an adult who was a healthcare worker with PCR-confirmed SARS-CoV-2 infection or an uninfected control (not recorded which). This chain uses TRBV3-1 with TRBJ2-7; D remains ambiguous. The input for sequencing was whole blood, taken at baseline. CDR3 in amino acids: CASSQIPGEQYF. CDR3 DNA sequence: TGTGCCAGCAGCCAGATCCCCGGGGAGCAGTACTTC.